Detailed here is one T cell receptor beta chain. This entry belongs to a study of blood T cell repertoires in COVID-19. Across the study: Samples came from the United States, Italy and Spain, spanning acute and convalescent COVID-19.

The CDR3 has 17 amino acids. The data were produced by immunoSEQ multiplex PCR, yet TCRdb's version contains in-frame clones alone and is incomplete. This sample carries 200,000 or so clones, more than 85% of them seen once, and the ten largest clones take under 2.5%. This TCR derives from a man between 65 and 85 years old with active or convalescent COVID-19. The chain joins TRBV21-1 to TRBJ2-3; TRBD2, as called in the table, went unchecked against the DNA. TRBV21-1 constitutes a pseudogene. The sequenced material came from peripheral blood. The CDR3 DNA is TGTGCCAGCAGCAAAAACCCGGGACGCCTGCGGGGCCAGGCGCAGTATTTT. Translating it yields CASSKNPGRLRGQAQYF.